This T cell receptor (beta chain) was documented in a study of Ad26.COV2.S vaccination and SARS-CoV-2 variants. Treatment of the sample: 19 received Ad26.COV2.S at low or high dose, single or two shots; a few received placebo; per-sample allocation not given. Sampling occurred on day 63 after the first vaccine or placebo injection. Germline V gene sequence: CDR1 MNHEY, CDR2 SVGEGT. Deletions cut 8 bases from V and 1 base from J, with 11 bases between. The CDR3 runs to 13 residues. Data came from immunoSEQ multiplex PCR; TCRdb stores just in-frame clones and leaves some out. The sample includes some 400,000 clones, 89% of them seen just once.

The source was peripheral blood, collected in a trial of Ad26.COV2.S vaccine versus placebo. The sequence came from a person aged 18-60 years who received the Ad26.COV2.S COVID-19 vaccine or a placebo. The rearrangement uses TRBV6-2 or TRBV6-3 and TRBJ1-1, with D possibly being TRBD1 (6 bases). CDR3 in DNA: TGTGCCAGCCGCCTACAGGGGAACACTGAAGCTTTCTTT. Protein product: CASRLQGNTEAFF.